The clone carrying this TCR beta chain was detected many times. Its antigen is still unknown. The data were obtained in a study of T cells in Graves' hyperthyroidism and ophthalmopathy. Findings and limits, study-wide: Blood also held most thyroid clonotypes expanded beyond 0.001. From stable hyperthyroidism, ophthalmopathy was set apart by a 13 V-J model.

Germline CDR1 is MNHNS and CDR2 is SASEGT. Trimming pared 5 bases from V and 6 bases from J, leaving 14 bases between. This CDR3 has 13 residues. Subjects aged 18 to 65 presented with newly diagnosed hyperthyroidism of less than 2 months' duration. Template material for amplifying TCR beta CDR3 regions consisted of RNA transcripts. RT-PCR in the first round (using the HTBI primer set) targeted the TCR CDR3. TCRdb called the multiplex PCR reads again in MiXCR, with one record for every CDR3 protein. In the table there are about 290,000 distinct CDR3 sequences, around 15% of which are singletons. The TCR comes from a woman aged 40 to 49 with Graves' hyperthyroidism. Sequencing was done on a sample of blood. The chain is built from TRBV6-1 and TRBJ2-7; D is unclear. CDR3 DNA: TGTGCCAGCAGTTCCTCCCATCGTGCCGAGCAGTACTTC. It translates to CASSSSHRAEQYF.